Each of the 21 T cell receptor beta chains below was sequenced from the same sample in a study of esophageal squamous cell carcinoma under preoperative chemotherapy. TCRdb redid the calling of the PCR reads with MiXCR, one entry per CDR3 protein. This sample has about 16,000 distinct CDR3 sequences, with approximately 50% found just once. Regarding time point: before preoperative PTX-NDP chemotherapy. The specimen was collected from a patient given preoperative chemotherapy. These receptors were taken from a human donor with esophageal squamous cell carcinoma. The donor label of this sample is uncertain.

V gene TRBV9 combines with J gene TRBJ2-6, with TRBD2 matching over 9 bases. The CDR3 runs 16 residues. Germline V gene lookup returns CDR1 SGDLS and CDR2 YYNGEE. Germline trimming cut 3 bases from V and 4 bases from J; bases unmatched to any gene: 5. CDR3 nucleotides: TGTGCCAGCAGCGCCGCGGGAGGGGTAGGGGCCAACGTCCTGACTTTC. It codes for CASSAAGGVGANVLTF.

The rearrangement links TRBV7-2 to TRBJ2-5; tentative D call: TRBD2 (5 bases). This CDR3 has 15 amino acids. Germline CDR1 and CDR2: SGHTA and FQGNSA. CDR3 nucleotide sequence: TGTGGTACCAGCCACGGGGTCCTTGACCAAAACACCCAGTACTTC. Residues: CGTSHGVLDQNTQYF. Filled out from reference TRBV7-2 and TRBJ2-5, the complete variable domain reads GAGVSQSPSNKVTEKGKDVELRCDPISGHTALYWYRQSLGQGLEFLIYFQGNSAPDKSGLPSDRFSAERTGGSVSTLTIQRTQQEDSAVYLCGTSHGVLDQNTQYFGPGTRLLVL.

This clonotype was seen a few times. The chain combines TRBV28 with TRBJ1-2; 7 positions match TRBD1. Unmatched junction bases numbered 7, after V lost 2 bases and J lost 1 base. This CDR3 has 16 residues. The V gene's germline CDR1 is MDHEN and CDR2 SYDVKM. The CDR3 DNA reads TGTGCCAGCAGTTTAAATGGCAGGGGGTATAACTATGGCTACACCTTC. Translation: CASSLNGRGYNYGYTF.

About this clonotype: The CDR3 ends on some other residue instead of the conserved phenylalanine or tryptophan, so this is likely a read error. It is unclear where the CDR3 begins or ends on the DNA, so no DNA is shown, and the CDR3 is as TCRdb lists it. The chain combines TRBV7-8 with TRBJ2-5; no DNA check was done on the table's D call, TRBD2. Including both end residues, the CDR3 is 15 amino acids long. The V gene's germline CDR1 is SGHVS and CDR2 FQNEAQ. The CDR3 sequence is CASSLTSGYPATRFS.

As for this clonotype: A much larger clone differs from this one at a single base, so this may be a read error. V gene TRBV7-2 combines with J gene TRBJ2-1; D is undetermined. Trimming pared 5 bases from V and 13 bases from J, leaving 21 bases between. The CDR3 runs to 14 residues. CDR1 and CDR2 from the germline V gene are SGHTA and FQGNSA. CDR3 nucleotide sequence: TGTGCCAGCAGCATTGCCCTAAATCAAGAGACCCAGTTCTTC. Amino acid sequence: CASSIALNQETQFF.

This rearrangement joins TRBV12-3 or TRBV12-4 to TRBJ2-7; 10 bases map to TRBD1. After removal of 4 bases from V and 6 bases from J, the junction contained 3 bases not matched to a gene. The CDR3 has 13 amino acids. The DNA for the CDR3 is TGTGCCAGCAGTTCACGACAGGGGGCCGAGCAGTACTTC. Encoded protein: CASSSRQGAEQYF.

This clonotype was seen a few times. The rearrangement uses TRBV6-5 and TRBJ2-7; D might be TRBD2 (6 bases). V was pared by 6 bases and J by 1 base, with 19 bases between. CDR1 and CDR2 from the germline V gene are MNHEY and SVGAGI. This CDR3 is 16 amino acids long. The CDR3 sequence: CASSYGSSSPSYEQYF. DNA of the CDR3: TGTGCCAGCAGCTACGGGAGTAGCTCACCTTCCTACGAGCAGTACTTC.

The V gene is TRBV28, the J gene TRBJ1-1; TRBD1 is a possible D gene (6 bases). Per germline, CDR1 MDHEN and CDR2 SYDVKM. This CDR3 spans 14 amino acids. V lost 5 bases and J 5 bases, leaving 15 bases between the germline ends. The CDR3: CASSPSGGGTEAFF. The CDR3 DNA reads TGTGCCAGCAGTCCGTCGGGAGGGGGAACTGAAGCTTTCTTT. Using reference TRBV28 and TRBJ1-1 for the parts outside the CDR3, the full variable domain is DVKVTQSSRYLVKRTGEKVFLECVQDMDHENMFWYRQDPGLGLRLIYFSYDVKMKEKGDIPEGYSVSREKKERFSLILESASTNQTSMYLCASSPSGGGTEAFFGQGTRLTVV.

This chain connects TRBV7-6 to TRBJ2-3, with D perhaps given as TRBD1 or TRBD2 (5 bases each). The CDR3 is made up of 14 amino acids. The V gene's germline CDR1 is SGHVS and CDR2 FNYEAQ. The CDR3 coding sequence is TGTGCGGGCAGCGGAGTACCAGGGCAGGGTACGCAGTATTTT. Protein product: CAGSGVPGQGTQYF. Full variable domain (outside the CDR3, taken from reference TRBV7-6 and TRBJ2-3): GAGVSQSPRYKVTKRGQDVALRCDPISGHVSLYWYRQALGQGPEFLTYFNYEAQQDKSGLPNDRFSAERPEGSISTLTIQRTEQRDSAMYRCAGSGVPGQGTQYFGPGTRLTVL.

This clonotype has only one observation. This chain uses TRBV11-2 with TRBJ2-4; possible D gene TRBD2, 6 bases. Matching the DNA end better, TRBJ2-7 makes the J call doubtful. This CDR3 spans 16 amino acids. Germline CDR1 reads SGHAT; CDR2 reads FQNNGV. CDR3 amino acids: CASSSLRAGPPYEQYF. CDR3 in DNA: TGTGCCAGCAGCTCGCTTAGGGCGGGACCCCCCTACGAGCAGTACTTC.

In the case of this clonotype: Here the CDR3 omits its conserved ending phenylalanine or tryptophan, so a read error is the likely source. The limits of the CDR3 on the DNA are not certain, so only TCRdb's listed CDR3 is given. J is TRBJ2-5 and V is TRBV6-5. The length of the CDR3 is 17 amino acids, counting both ends. Germline CDR1 reads MNHEY; CDR2 reads SVGAGI. CDR3 region: CASSSSGCALGQATQFL.

This chain connects TRBV7-2 to TRBJ2-4, with 9 bases matching TRBD2. The CDR3 extends over 16 amino acids. The germline gives CDR1 SGHTA, CDR2 FQGNSA. J was trimmed by 13 bases and V by 5 bases; bases with no gene match: 18. The CDR3 spells CASSARRGGGTNTQYF. CDR3 in DNA: TGTGCCAGCAGCGCACGGCGGGGGGGAGGCACAAATACGCAGTACTTC. The full variable domain, in which reference TRBV7-2 and TRBJ2-4 provide the parts outside the CDR3, is GAGVSQSPSNKVTEKGKDVELRCDPISGHTALYWYRQSLGQGLEFLIYFQGNSAPDKSGLPSDRFSAERTGGSVSTLTIQRTQQEDSAVYLCASSARRGGGTNTQYFGAGTRLSVL.

Remarks on this clonotype: At one end, the junction sequence differs from germline, possibly due to a read error. The V gene is TRBV7-7, the J gene TRBJ2-5; possible D gene TRBD1, 6 bases. The CDR3 sequence is 13 residues long. Germline V CDR1 and CDR2: SSHAT, FNYEAQ (reference sequence). CDR3 region: CASSTRQAETQYF. DNA of the CDR3: TGTGCTAGCAGCACCCGACAGGCGGAGACCCAGTACTTC.

As to this clonotype: The junction does not match germline at one end; this may be a read error. The CDR3 DNA reads as TGTGCCAGCAGCGCACCGGAGCGGGGGGCCACAGATATGCAGTACTTT. This codes for CASSAPERGATDMQYF. The chain has TRBV7-2 and TRBJ2-3, with 9 bases aligning to TRBD2. Germline CDR1 is SGHTA and CDR2 is FQGNSA. The CDR3 is made up of 16 amino acids.

This clonotype showed up just once. The chain carries TRBV12-3 or TRBV12-4 and TRBJ1-6, with D possibly TRBD1 on 6 matching bases. V dropped 8 bases and J dropped 7 bases, with 12 bases sitting between them. This CDR3 has 13 amino acids. The CDR3 sequence is CASQGNQNSPLHF. For the CDR3, the DNA is TGTGCCAGCCAGGGGAATCAAAATTCACCCCTCCACTTT.

The chain combines TRBV7-3 with TRBJ2-7, with 12 nucleotides matching TRBD2. TRBJ2-1 matches the DNA end more closely, so the J call is doubtful. Per the germline V gene, CDR1 is SGHTA and CDR2 is FQGTGA. This CDR3 has 20 amino acids. The CDR3 nucleotides are TGTGCCAGCAGCTTAACCCACGGCACTAGCGGGAGGAAGGACGGCAATGAGCAGTTCTTC. Translating it yields CASSLTHGTSGRKDGNEQFF.

The genes are TRBV6-1 and TRBJ2-2, with D perhaps matching TRBD1 (5 bases). The J call is in doubt because the DNA end fits TRBJ2-3 better. The CDR3 is 14 residues long. Germline CDR1 and CDR2: MNHNS and SASEGT. The CDR3 region is CASRQDTGTGTQYF. The CDR3 region has the DNA TGTGCCAGCAGGCAGGACACCGGCACCGGGACGCAGTATTTT.

By proportion, this clonotype is large. The chain is built from TRBV7-2 and TRBJ2-5, with D unresolved. CDR3 length: 13 amino acids. V was trimmed by 2 bases and J by 7 bases, leaving 11 bases between them. The V gene's germline CDR1 is SGHTA and CDR2 FQGNSA. CDR3 DNA sequence: TGTGCCAGCAGCTTACCAATCGATAGGACCCAGTACTTC. This encodes CASSLPIDRTQYF. Complete variable domain (other parts from reference TRBV7-2 and TRBJ2-5): GAGVSQSPSNKVTEKGKDVELRCDPISGHTALYWYRQSLGQGLEFLIYFQGNSAPDKSGLPSDRFSAERTGGSVSTLTIQRTQQEDSAVYLCASSLPIDRTQYFGPGTRLLVL.

The CDR3 bases are TGTGCCAGCAGTCTCCGGGAGACTAGCGGGTCAGATACGCAGTATTTT. This sequence encodes CASSLRETSGSDTQYF. V gene TRBV12-3 or TRBV12-4 combines with J gene TRBJ2-3; 10 positions match TRBD2. This CDR3 has 16 residues. Germline trimming cut 5 bases from V and 4 bases from J; bases unmatched to any gene: 9.

Regarding this clonotype: Germline and junction disagree at one end, which may indicate a read error. The genes are TRBV7-3 and TRBJ2-5, with D possibly being TRBD1 or TRBD2 (6 bases each). This CDR3 has 17 amino acids. In germline, CDR1 is SGHTA, CDR2 FQGTGA. CDR3 amino acids: CASSVGPGGRVKDTQYF. The CDR3 DNA reads as TGTGCCAGCAGCGTCGGACCCGGGGGCCGTGTCAAAGACACCCAGTACTTC.

The sample holds many counts of this clonotype. This chain joins TRBV7-2 and TRBJ2-1; 11 positions agree with TRBD2. Germline CDR1 is SGHTA and CDR2 is FQGNSA. V lost 5 bases to trimming and J lost 10 bases; unmatched junction nucleotides: 16. The CDR3 totals 17 residues. CDR3 sequence (DNA): TGTGCCAGCAGCCCAGTCCCGCTAGCGGGAGGTACGAGGGAGCAGTTCTTC. Its protein product is CASSPVPLAGGTREQFF.